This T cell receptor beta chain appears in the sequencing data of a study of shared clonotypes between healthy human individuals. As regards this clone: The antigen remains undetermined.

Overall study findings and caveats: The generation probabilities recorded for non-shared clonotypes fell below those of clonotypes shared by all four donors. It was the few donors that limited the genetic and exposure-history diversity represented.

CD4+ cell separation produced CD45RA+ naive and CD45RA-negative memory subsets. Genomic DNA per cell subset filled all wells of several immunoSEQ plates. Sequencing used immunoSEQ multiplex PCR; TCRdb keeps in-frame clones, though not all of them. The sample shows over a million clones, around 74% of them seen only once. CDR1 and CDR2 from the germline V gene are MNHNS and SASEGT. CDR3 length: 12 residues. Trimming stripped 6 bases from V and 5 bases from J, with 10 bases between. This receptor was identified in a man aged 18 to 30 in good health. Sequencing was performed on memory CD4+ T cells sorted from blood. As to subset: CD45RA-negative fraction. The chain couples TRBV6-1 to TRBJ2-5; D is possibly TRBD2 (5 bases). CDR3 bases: TGTGCCAGCAGCCGGACTCGGGAGACCCAGTACTTC. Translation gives CASSRTRETQYF.